The 2 T cell receptor beta chains given below trace back to one sample, sequenced in a study of blood T cell repertoires in COVID-19. This table comes from immunoSEQ multiplex PCR, and its TCRdb copy is limited to in-frame clones, with some not included. The sample lists roughly 230,000 clones; approximately 82% were seen once. What was sequenced was peripheral blood. These receptors all stem from a man aged 35 to 55 with active or convalescent COVID-19.

This chain uses TRBV27 with TRBJ1-4; no clear D gene. Germline V gives CDR1 MNHEY, CDR2 SMNVEV (reference sequence). CDR3 length equals 13 residues. V gave up 8 bases and J gave up 7 bases, with 14 bases separating them. CDR3 in amino acids: CASLTRVGEKLFF. In DNA form, the CDR3 reads TGTGCCAGCCTCACCCGGGTGGGTGAAAAACTGTTTTTT.

Written as DNA, the CDR3 is TGTGCCAGCAGTCAGTCCCCGGGACTAGCGGGGGCGTCCTCCTACGAGCAGTACTTC. It yields the protein CASSQSPGLAGASSYEQYF. The chain carries TRBV28 and TRBJ2-7, with 14 bases that match TRBD2. There are 19 residues in the CDR3. Per germline, CDR1 MDHEN and CDR2 SYDVKM. Trimming removed 5 bases from V and 0 bases from J; junction bases left unmatched: 12.